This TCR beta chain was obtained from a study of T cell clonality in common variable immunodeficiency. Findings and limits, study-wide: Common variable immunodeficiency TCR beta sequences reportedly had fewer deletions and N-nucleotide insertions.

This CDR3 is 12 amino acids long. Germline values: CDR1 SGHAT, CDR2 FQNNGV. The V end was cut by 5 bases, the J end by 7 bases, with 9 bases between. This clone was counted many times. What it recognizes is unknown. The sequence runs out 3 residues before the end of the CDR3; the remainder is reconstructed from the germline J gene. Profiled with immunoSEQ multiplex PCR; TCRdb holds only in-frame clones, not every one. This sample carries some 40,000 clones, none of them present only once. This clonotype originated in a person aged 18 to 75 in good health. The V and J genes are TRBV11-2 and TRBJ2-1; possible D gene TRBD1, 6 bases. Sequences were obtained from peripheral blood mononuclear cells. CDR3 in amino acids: CASSHQGNEQFF. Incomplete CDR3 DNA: TGTGCCAGCAGCCATCAGGGGAATGAG.